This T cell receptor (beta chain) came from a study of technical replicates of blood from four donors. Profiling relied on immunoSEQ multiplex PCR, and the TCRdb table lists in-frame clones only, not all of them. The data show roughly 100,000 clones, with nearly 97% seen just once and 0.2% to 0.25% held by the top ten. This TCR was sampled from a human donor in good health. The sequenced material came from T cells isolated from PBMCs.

In DNA form, the CDR3 reads TGCGCCAGCAGCTTCCCCCCCGGGGGACCCTCCTACAATGAGCAGTTCTTC. Amino acids: CASSFPPGGPSYNEQFF. This chain joins TRBV5-1 and TRBJ2-1; a possible D gene is TRBD2 (6 bases). Germline CDR1 reads SGHRS; CDR2 reads YFSETQ. The germline V and J ends were trimmed by 2 bases and 0 bases, with 15 bases remaining between them. This CDR3 region has 17 residues. The full variable domain, rest sourced from reference TRBV5-1 and TRBJ2-1, is KAGVTQTPRYLIKTRGQQVTLSCSPISGHRSVSWYQQTPGQGLQFLFEYFSETQRNKGNFPGRFSGRQFSNSRSEMNVSTLELGDSALYLCASSFPPGGPSYNEQFFGPGTRLTVL.